Each of the 21 T cell receptor beta chains below was sequenced from the same sample in a study of human T cells and chemical hapten exposure. MiXCR, run by TCRdb on the RACE reads, gives a single entry per CDR3 protein. Among about 130,000 distinct CDR3 sequences listed, 9% to 10% were seen once. Documented time point: healthy volunteer bleed at 2 weeks. The authors extracted total RNA from unfractionated whole blood. The source material was whole blood. Receptors were obtained from a male donor in good health. Some clones in this sample may be carry-over from other donors' samples.

This clonotype showed up just a few times. One junction end disagrees with the germline gene, perhaps due to a read error. The J gene is TRBJ1-1, the V gene TRBV7-2, with D perhaps TRBD1 (6 bases). The CDR3 consists of 15 residues. Germline CDR1 SGHTA, CDR2 FQGNSA. CDR3 in amino acids: CASSSNRAANTEAFF. CDR3 sequence (DNA): TGTGCCAGCAGCTCCAACAGGGCCGCGAACACTGAGGCTTTCTTT.

The chain links TRBV5-1 to TRBJ1-2, with D possibly TRBD1 on 6 matching bases. V was clipped by 2 bases and J by 8 bases, with 25 bases between them. The germline CDR1 and CDR2 sequences are SGHRS and YFSETQ. The CDR3 totals 17 residues. The CDR3 DNA reads as TGCGCCAGCAGCTTCCGACCATTGTGGGGGCGAGGTGAAGGCTACACCTTC. This gives the protein CASSFRPLWGRGEGYTF.

The chain combines TRBV12-3 or TRBV12-4 with TRBJ2-2, with 16 bases that match TRBD2. The CDR3 runs to 19 residues. V shed 5 bases and J 3 bases; nucleotides not matched to a gene: 9. The CDR3 reads CASSKGTSGRAGYTGELFF. DNA of the CDR3: TGTGCCAGCAGTAAGGGGACTAGCGGGAGGGCCGGGTACACCGGGGAGCTGTTTTTT.

The chain is built from TRBV6-2 or TRBV6-3 and TRBJ2-7; D is ambiguous. CDR3 length equals 15 residues. V was trimmed by 5 bases and J by 0 bases, leaving 14 bases between them. Germline CDR1 is MNHEY and CDR2 is SVGEGT. This chain's CDR3 is CASSLKDPSSYEQYF. CDR3 DNA sequence: TGTGCCAGCAGTCTCAAGGACCCGAGCTCCTACGAGCAGTACTTC.

Comment on this clonotype: One junction end does not reproduce the germline sequence, and a read error may be involved. The V call is TRBV6-2 or TRBV6-3, the J call TRBJ2-7; tentative D call: TRBD1 (6 bases). Germline values: CDR1 MNHEY, CDR2 SVGEGT. There are 15 residues in the CDR3. The CDR3: CANSYTLGTYYEQYF. The CDR3 nucleotides are TGTGCCAACAGTTACACCCTCGGGACATACTACGAGCAGTACTTC.

The CDR3 spells CASSGRDDNYEQYF. CDR3 in DNA: TGTGCCAGCAGCGGCCGGGACGATAACTACGAGCAGTACTTC. The chain couples TRBV9 to TRBJ2-7; the D gene could be TRBD1 or TRBD2 (5 bases each). CDR3 size: 14 residues. The germline gives CDR1 SGDLS, CDR2 YYNGEE. V gave up 3 bases and J gave up 3 bases, with 13 bases separating them.

The CDR3 loop reads CASSVRDGYTF. The CDR3 coding sequence is TGTGCCAGCAGTGTCAGGGATGGCTACACCTTC. This chain uses TRBV25-1 with TRBJ1-2; TRBD1 is a possible D gene (5 bases). Germline values: CDR1 MGHDK, CDR2 SYGVNS. V was trimmed by 4 bases and J by 6 bases, leaving 6 bases between them. This CDR3 region has 11 residues.

This chain links TRBV7-6 with TRBJ2-3; weak D call: TRBD2 (6 bases). The germline V gene encodes CDR1 SGHVS and CDR2 FNYEAQ. Between the trimmed V and J ends, which lost 4 bases and 8 bases, there was a span of 19 bases. The CDR3 is made up of 15 amino acids. The CDR3 DNA reads TGTGCCAGCAGCTCCTTCCCGGGAGAGGGCCCTACGCAGTATTTT. Translation gives CASSSFPGEGPTQYF.

This clonotype was counted only a few times. The rearrangement uses TRBV6-5 and TRBJ2-1; 10 bases fit TRBD2. V dropped 7 bases and J dropped 4; count of bases not matched to a gene: 10. This CDR3 contains 16 residues. The germline V gene encodes CDR1 MNHEY and CDR2 SVGAGI. CDR3 bases: TGTGCCAGCAAATCAGCGGGGGGGGGGCTGTACAATGAGCAGTTCTTC. Protein sequence: CASKSAGGGLYNEQFF.

This chain connects TRBV11-2 to TRBJ1-1, with TRBD1 matching 8 bases. CDR3 length equals 15 residues. Trimming cost V 4 bases and J 2 bases; bases outside gene matches: 6. The germline V gene encodes CDR1 SGHAT and CDR2 FQNNGV. The CDR3 DNA reads as TGTGCCAGCAGCTCCCGGACAGGGATCAACACTGAAGCTTTCTTT. Encoded protein: CASSSRTGINTEAFF.

The rearrangement uses TRBV18 and TRBJ2-7; D is unresolved. The germline V gene encodes CDR1 KGHSH and CDR2 LQKENI. This CDR3 has 13 residues. The germline V and J ends were trimmed by 3 bases and 1 base, with 7 bases remaining between them. DNA of the CDR3: TGTGCCAGCTCACCCCCGGCGTCCTACGAGCAGTACTTC. Its protein product is CASSPPASYEQYF. Together with reference TRBV18 and TRBJ2-7, the CDR3 gives the full variable domain: NAGVMQNPRHLVRRRGQEARLRCSPMKGHSHVYWYRQLPEEGLKFMVYLQKENIIDESGMPKERFSAEFPKEGPSILRIQQVVRGDSAAYFCASSPPASYEQYFGPGTRLTVT.

This clonotype was picked up many times. The chain links TRBV4-3 to TRBJ1-6; D is ambiguous. CDR3 size: 14 residues. The germline V and J ends were trimmed by 1 base and 6 bases, with 7 bases remaining between them. Germline CDR1 LGHNA, CDR2 YSLEER. As DNA, the CDR3 is TGCGCCAGCAGCCAAGTCCCAGCTAATTCACCCCTCCACTTT. It is translated as CASSQVPANSPLHF.

The V and J genes are TRBV20-1 and TRBJ2-7; 10 nucleotides match TRBD1. J lost 1 base, V lost 3 bases, and 9 bases had no gene match. CDR1 is DFQATT, CDR2 SNEGSKA, per germline (reference sequence). The CDR3 contains 16 residues. CDR3 in DNA: TGCAGTGCTAGCCGAATAGGACAGGGGGGGTCCTACGAGCAGTACTTC. Amino acids: CSASRIGQGGSYEQYF.

The CDR3 spells CASSLTLAGGTDTQYF. CDR3 sequence (DNA): TGTGCCAGCAGCTTGACCCTAGCGGGAGGGACAGATACGCAGTATTTT. The V gene is TRBV5-4, the J gene TRBJ2-3; TRBD2 matches at 12 bases. This CDR3 has 16 residues. J was trimmed by 3 bases and V by 1 base; bases with no gene match: 3. Germline V lookup: CDR1 SGHNT, CDR2 YYREEE (reference sequence).

This clonotype was recorded a few times. The V and J genes are TRBV29-1 and TRBJ2-7; maybe TRBD1 (5 bases). The V and J ends lost 7 bases and 3 bases respectively, with 19 bases between them. In germline, CDR1 is SQVTM, CDR2 ANQGSEA. The CDR3 runs to 14 residues. The CDR3 protein is CSAELGKGDYEQYF. For the CDR3, the DNA is TGCAGCGCCGAATTGGGGAAAGGGGACTACGAGCAGTACTTC.

This clonotype has ten or more counts. The chain has TRBV7-9 and TRBJ2-7; TRBD1 agrees at 8 bases. The CDR3 is made up of 15 amino acids. V lost 0 bases to trimming and J lost 3 bases; unmatched junction nucleotides: 4. Germline CDR1 SEHNR, CDR2 FQNEAQ (reference sequence). CDR3 sequence (DNA): TGTGCCAGCAGCTTAGCCTCGGACAGGGTCTACGAGCAGTACTTC. Protein sequence: CASSLASDRVYEQYF.

The sample holds many counts of this clonotype. V is TRBV5-8 and J is TRBJ1-5; D gene ambiguous. The CDR3 covers 15 residues. Germline CDR1 is SGHTS and CDR2 is YDEGEE. V was trimmed by 6 bases and J by 0 bases, leaving 13 bases between them. This CDR3 reads CASNSYRHSNQPQHF. CDR3 DNA sequence: TGTGCCAGCAACTCCTACCGGCATAGCAATCAGCCCCAGCATTTT.

This clonotype appeared a few times. The rearrangement joins TRBV19 to TRBJ2-6, with a weak D call TRBD2 (5 bases). V was cut by 2 bases and J by 0 bases, with 8 bases left in between. Per germline, CDR1 LNHDA and CDR2 SQIVND (reference sequence). The CDR3 runs 16 residues. In nucleotides, the CDR3 is TGTGCCAGTAGTATACGAGGGAGCTCTGGGGCCAACGTCCTGACTTTC. This codes for CASSIRGSSGANVLTF.

V usage is TRBV7-9 and J usage is TRBJ1-5; D is possibly TRBD1 (5 bases). Deletions cut 5 bases from V and 0 bases from J, with 20 bases between. The CDR3 covers 18 residues. Germline V lookup: CDR1 SEHNR, CDR2 FQNEAQ (reference sequence). CDR3 region: CASSPLGVNGVSNQPQHF. DNA of the CDR3: TGTGCCAGCAGCCCACTGGGGGTGAACGGGGTTAGCAATCAGCCCCAGCATTTT.

The sample holds a few counts of this clonotype. The CDR3 loop reads CASSFTEGETQYF. CDR3 coding DNA: TGTGCCAGCAGTTTTACGGAGGGGGAGACCCAGTACTTC. The J gene is TRBJ2-5, the V gene TRBV12-3 or TRBV12-4; a possible D gene is TRBD2 (6 bases). The ends were cut back, 3 bases at V and 5 bases at J, with 10 bases in the middle. The CDR3 loop spans 13 amino acids.

This clonotype was counted a few times. The chain recombines TRBV12-3 or TRBV12-4 with TRBJ2-1; 7 bases map to TRBD1. CDR3 length: 13 residues. The junction had 5 bases not matched to a gene; V was cut back by 3 bases and J by 9 bases. CDR3 bases: TGTGCCAGCAGTTTTAGGGGGCGGACTGAGCAGTTCTTC. Protein: CASSFRGRTEQFF.